A single sample gave rise to the 16 T cell receptor beta chains below, sequenced in a study of long-term antiretroviral therapy in people with HIV. Sequencing used immunoSEQ v3.0 at survey level. Data came from immunoSEQ multiplex PCR; TCRdb stores just in-frame clones and leaves some out. The table lists fewer than 30,000 clones, 87% of them singletons, with around 8.7% in the top ten. Sequenced here: unsorted PBMCs, sampled 1.8 years before starting antiretroviral therapy. The receptors were sampled from a man aged 50 or older with HIV.

This clone was observed a single time. The chain is built from TRBV11-2 and TRBJ2-1; D gene ambiguous. The CDR3 has 13 residues. CDR1 and CDR2 (germline): SGHAT, FQNNGV. V lost 4 bases and J 9 bases, leaving 13 bases between the germline ends. CDR3 amino acids: CASSSLQTAEQFF. As DNA, the CDR3 is TGTGCCAGCAGCTCTCTACAGACTGCTGAGCAGTTCTTC.

The chain combines TRBV11-1 with TRBJ1-1; TRBD1 might be the D (5 bases). The CDR3 totals 14 residues. V lost 5 bases, J lost 8 bases, and 18 bases lay in between. Germline CDR1 reads SGHAT; CDR2 reads FQDESV (reference sequence). CDR3 sequence: CASSPGTRVSEAFF. The CDR3 DNA reads TGTGCCAGCAGCCCCGGGACCCGAGTATCCGAAGCTTTCTTT.

This clone was seen a handful of times. The same CDR3 is also encoded by other DNA sequences in this sample. This sequence joins TRBV11-1 and TRBJ1-2; tentatively, D is TRBD1 (5 bases). Trimming shortened V by 4 bases and J by 8 bases, and 11 bases separated the two germline ends. Germline CDR1 and CDR2: SGHAT and FQDESV (reference sequence). This CDR3 is built from 12 residues. Here the CDR3 reads CASSWAGYGYTF. The CDR3 nucleotides read TGTGCCAGCAGCTGGGCAGGGTACGGCTACACCTTC.

The J gene is TRBJ2-2, the V gene TRBV29-1; 7 nucleotides align to TRBD2. The CDR3 runs to 14 residues. V shed 4 bases, J shed 7 bases, and the junction held 9 bases outside the gene matches. Germline V CDR1 and CDR2: SQVTM, ANQGSEA. The CDR3 nucleotides are TGCAGCGTTGTACCAGGGAGGGCCGTCGGGGAGCTGTTTTTT. This codes for CSVVPGRAVGELFF.

The chain uses TRBV15 and TRBJ1-1; D is uncertain. The length of the CDR3 is 13 residues. The germline V and J ends were trimmed by 0 bases and 0 bases, with 2 bases remaining between them. Germline V gene sequence: CDR1 LNHNV, CDR2 YYDKDF (reference sequence). The DNA of the CDR3 is TGTGCCACCAGCAGAGATGTGAACACTGAAGCTTTCTTT. This encodes CATSRDVNTEAFF.

The J gene is TRBJ2-3, the V gene TRBV11-2; 12 positions agree with TRBD2. The CDR3 loop spans 17 amino acids. Germline trimming cut 4 bases from V and 6 bases from J; bases unmatched to any gene: 11. In germline, CDR1 is SGHAT, CDR2 FQNNGV. The CDR3 DNA reads TGTGCCAGCAGCTCCCCTTTGACTAGCGGGGGTGGGGATACGCAGTATTTT. Translation gives CASSSPLTSGGGDTQYF.

The rearrangement joins TRBV5-4 to TRBJ2-5; 9 positions agree with TRBD2. CDR3 length: 17 amino acids. Germline CDR1 and CDR2: SGHNT and YYREEE (reference sequence). V lost 2 bases to trimming and J lost 2 bases; unmatched junction nucleotides: 10. In DNA, the CDR3 is TGTGCCAGCAGCTTAGGGGTAGCGGGGGCTTCGCAAGAGACCCAGTACTTC. Protein: CASSLGVAGASQETQYF.

This chain joins TRBV5-1 and TRBJ2-3, with TRBD2 matching 9 bases. There are 16 residues in the CDR3. V dropped 0 bases and J dropped 2; count of bases not matched to a gene: 4. Germline loops: CDR1 SGHRS, CDR2 YFSETQ. In nucleotides, the CDR3 is TGCGCCAGCAGCTTGGCAGCGGGAGGCCACACAGATACGCAGTATTTT. Translating gives CASSLAAGGHTDTQYF.

This chain uses TRBV13 with TRBJ1-2; 8 bases are shared with TRBD1. Per germline, CDR1 PRHDT and CDR2 FYEKMQ (reference sequence). CDR3 length equals 18 residues. The junction had 15 bases not matched to a gene; V was cut back by 0 bases and J by 6 bases. The CDR3 protein is CASSLGFPTGASSNGYTF. The DNA for the CDR3 is TGTGCCAGCAGCTTAGGTTTCCCGACAGGGGCAAGTTCTAATGGCTACACCTTC.

The chain has TRBV15 and TRBJ2-7, with D possibly being TRBD1 (5 bases). Between the trimmed V and J ends, which lost 5 bases and 6 bases, there was a span of 8 bases. The CDR3 has 11 amino acids. Germline V lookup: CDR1 LNHNV, CDR2 YYDKDF (reference sequence). CDR3 loop: CATSRDSEQYF. The CDR3 bases are TGTGCCACCAGCCGCGACAGCGAGCAGTACTTC.

This chain joins TRBV18 and TRBJ1-1; D gene ambiguous. Trimming removed 3 bases at V and 3 bases at J, with 11 bases between. CDR1 is KGHSH and CDR2 is LQKENI in the germline V gene. The CDR3 is made up of 14 amino acids. The DNA for the CDR3 is TGTGCCAGCTCACCCGCAAAGGGCGACACTGAAGCTTTCTTT. This sequence encodes CASSPAKGDTEAFF.

The genes are TRBV7-3 and TRBJ2-1; 9 positions agree with TRBD2. Germline V gives CDR1 SGHTA, CDR2 FQGTGA. The CDR3 has 19 amino acids. V trimming: 3 bases; J trimming: 0 bases; junction bases outside the gene matches: 12. CDR3 coding DNA: TGTGCCAGCAGCTTCAATCCGGCTAGCGGGGTTAGCTCCTACAATGAGCAGTTCTTC. It yields the protein CASSFNPASGVSSYNEQFF.

This chain joins TRBV27 and TRBJ1-4; 8 positions match TRBD1. The J segment lost 8 bases and the V segment lost 6 bases, leaving 11 bases of the junction unmatched. Germline V gene lookup returns CDR1 MNHEY and CDR2 SMNVEV (reference sequence). The CDR3 has 15 amino acids. The CDR3 reads CASRERQGLGEKLFF. CDR3 nucleotides: TGTGCCAGCAGGGAACGACAGGGGTTGGGGGAAAAACTGTTTTTT.

This clone appeared once. This chain connects TRBV9 to TRBJ1-3; the D gene is possibly TRBD1 (6 bases). Between the trimmed V and J ends, which lost 4 bases and 0 bases, there was a span of 8 bases. CDR3 length: 14 residues. Germline V gene lookup returns CDR1 SGDLS and CDR2 YYNGEE. In DNA, the CDR3 is TGTGCCAGCAGCATGGACAGCTCTGGAAACACCATATATTTT. Its translation: CASSMDSSGNTIYF.

The rearrangement joins TRBV27 to TRBJ1-4, with a possible D match to TRBD1 (5 bases). There are 15 residues in the CDR3. Germline values: CDR1 MNHEY, CDR2 SMNVEV (reference sequence). Trimming stripped 3 bases from V and 2 bases from J, with 10 bases between. CDR3 amino acids: CASSFLGATNEKLFF. The DNA of the CDR3 is TGTGCCAGCAGTTTCCTCGGGGCCACTAATGAAAAACTGTTTTTT.

The rearrangement uses TRBV5-4 and TRBJ1-1; TRBD1 agrees at 7 bases. V was pared by 2 bases and J by 2 bases, with 6 bases of the junction left unmatched. CDR1 and CDR2 (germline): SGHNT, YYREEE (reference sequence). The CDR3 extends over 15 amino acids. CDR3 residues: CASSFADRVNTEAFF. CDR3 in DNA: TGTGCCAGCAGCTTCGCCGACAGGGTCAACACTGAAGCTTTCTTT.